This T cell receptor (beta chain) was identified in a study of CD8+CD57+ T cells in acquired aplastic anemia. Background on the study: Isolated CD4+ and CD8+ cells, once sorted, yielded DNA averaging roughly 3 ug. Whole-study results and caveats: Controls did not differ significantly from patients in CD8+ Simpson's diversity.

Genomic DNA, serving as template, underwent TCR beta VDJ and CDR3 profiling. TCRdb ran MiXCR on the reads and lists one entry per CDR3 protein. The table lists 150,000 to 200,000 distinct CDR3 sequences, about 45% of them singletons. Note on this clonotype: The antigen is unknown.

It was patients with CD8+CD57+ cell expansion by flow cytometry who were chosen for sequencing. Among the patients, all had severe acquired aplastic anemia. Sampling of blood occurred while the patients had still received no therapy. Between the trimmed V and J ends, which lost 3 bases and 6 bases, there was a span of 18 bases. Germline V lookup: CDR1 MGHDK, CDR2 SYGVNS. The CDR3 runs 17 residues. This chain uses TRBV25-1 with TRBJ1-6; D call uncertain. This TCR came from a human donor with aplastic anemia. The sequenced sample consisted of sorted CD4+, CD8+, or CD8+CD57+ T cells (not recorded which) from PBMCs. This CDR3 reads CASSDSSGLGFNSPLHF. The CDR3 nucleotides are TGTGCCAGCAGTGACTCCAGTGGGCTGGGCTTTAATTCACCCCTCCACTTT.